One and the same sample provided the 17 T cell receptor beta chains below, sequenced in a study of T cell changes during pregnancy in multiple sclerosis. Some clones are missing from TCRdb's copy, which holds only in-frame ones; the method was immunoSEQ multiplex PCR. This sample has about 32,000 clones, with 90% to 95% found just once. Sequencing was performed on CD8+ T cells from peripheral blood mononuclear cells, taken in the second trimester of pregnancy. Receptors were obtained from a female donor in good health, enrolled as a control in a pregnancy study.

The V and J genes are TRBV30 and TRBJ1-1; 8 bases are shared with TRBD1. Germline assignment: CDR1 GTSNPN and CDR2 SVGIG (reference sequence). This CDR3 is built from 14 residues. V was pared by 1 base and J by 5 bases, with 6 bases of the junction left unmatched. The CDR3 loop is CAWSENRGWTEAFF. The DNA for the CDR3 is TGTGCCTGGAGTGAAAACAGGGGGTGGACTGAAGCTTTCTTT.

V is TRBV2 and J is TRBJ2-3, with TRBD2 matching over 8 bases. The CDR3 loop spans 15 amino acids. The J segment lost 0 bases and the V segment lost 3 bases, leaving 2 bases of the junction unmatched. The germline V gene has CDR1 SNHLY and CDR2 FYNNEI. The CDR3 spells CASSELAGSTDTQYF. DNA for the CDR3: TGTGCCAGCAGTGAGTTAGCGGGGAGCACAGATACGCAGTATTTT.

The J gene is TRBJ2-5, the V gene TRBV30; tentative D call: TRBD1 (5 bases). CDR1 GTSNPN and CDR2 SVGIG come from the germline V gene (reference sequence). CDR3 length equals 14 residues. Trimming pared 0 bases from V and 3 bases from J, leaving 11 bases between. As DNA, the CDR3 is TGTGCCTGGAGTGTAATTTCAGGGAAAGAGACCCAGTACTTC. It translates to CAWSVISGKETQYF.

This sequence joins TRBV19 and TRBJ1-6; D unclear. This CDR3 is 13 amino acids long. The germline V and J ends were trimmed by 3 bases and 10 bases, with 10 bases remaining between them. Germline-derived CDR1 and CDR2 are LNHDA and SQIVND (reference sequence). In nucleotides, the CDR3 is TGTGCCAGTAGTATTCTTCGCGCCTCACCCCTCCACTTT. It is translated as CASSILRASPLHF.

This clone was counted only a few times. CDR3: CASSFNRGQGVVNTEAFF. The CDR3 nucleotides read TGTGCCAGCAGCTTCAATAGGGGACAGGGGGTAGTCAACACTGAAGCTTTCTTT. This chain joins TRBV7-8 and TRBJ1-1, with 11 positions matching TRBD1. CDR3 length: 18 residues. Germline loops: CDR1 SGHVS, CDR2 FQNEAQ. The J segment lost 2 bases and the V segment lost 3 bases, leaving 11 bases of the junction unmatched.

V and J are TRBV7-2 and TRBJ2-7, with 8 positions matching TRBD2. The CDR3 covers 15 residues. In germline, CDR1 is SGHTA, CDR2 FQGNSA. Trimming removed 5 bases from V and 2 bases from J; junction bases left unmatched: 8. CDR3 loop: CASSLGAGGPYEQYF. The CDR3 DNA follows: TGTGCCAGCAGCCTAGGGGCGGGGGGTCCCTACGAGCAGTACTTC.

The V gene is TRBV9, the J gene TRBJ2-3; D call uncertain. Between the trimmed V and J ends, which lost 3 bases and 4 bases, there was a span of 15 bases. CDR3 size: 15 residues. CDR1 and CDR2 (germline): SGDLS, YYNGEE. The CDR3 is CASSAVSSPADTQYF. For the CDR3, the DNA is TGTGCCAGCAGCGCGGTGTCGAGTCCGGCAGATACGCAGTATTTT.

The genes are TRBV27 and TRBJ1-1, with D possibly TRBD1 on 6 matching bases. The CDR3 runs 13 residues. Germline assignment: CDR1 MNHEY and CDR2 SMNVEV (reference sequence). V was shortened by 5 bases and J by 5 bases, with 12 bases between the two germline ends. The CDR3 DNA reads as TGTGCCAGCAGTGGGGGGGGCAGGACTGAAGCTTTCTTT. Its protein product is CASSGGGRTEAFF.

The rearrangement links TRBV6-5 to TRBJ1-6; 10 bases map to TRBD1. Trimming cost V 4 bases and J 6 bases; bases outside gene matches: 3. The germline gives CDR1 MNHEY, CDR2 SVGAGI. This CDR3 is 15 amino acids long. CDR3 in amino acids: CASSSGTGANSPLHF. CDR3 in DNA: TGTGCCAGCAGTTCCGGGACAGGGGCTAATTCACCCCTCCACTTT.

Only one count was recorded for this clone. The chain employs TRBV14 and TRBJ1-6; 10 positions match TRBD1. V lost 0 bases and J lost 4; bases outside the gene matches: 18. The CDR3 loop spans 22 amino acids. Looked up from germline, CDR1 is SGHDN and CDR2 is FVKESK. The CDR3 sequence is CASSQEQMPDRGYPIYNSPLHF. The CDR3 nucleotides read TGTGCCAGCAGCCAAGAACAGATGCCGGACAGGGGGTACCCTATATATAATTCACCCCTCCACTTT.

The J gene is TRBJ1-2, the V gene TRBV29-1; D possibly corresponds to TRBD1 (5 bases). CDR1 is SQVTM, CDR2 ANQGSEA, per germline. V dropped 3 bases and J dropped 7 bases, with 27 bases sitting between them. The CDR3 runs to 17 residues. The CDR3 coding sequence is TGCAGCGTTGACCGTGGCATGCAGGGTATTACTTTGAGTGGCTACACCTTC. Translated, it gives CSVDRGMQGITLSGYTF.

The rearrangement uses TRBV7-9 and TRBJ1-1, with D possibly being TRBD1 (5 bases). Per germline, CDR1 SEHNR and CDR2 FQNEAQ (reference sequence). CDR3 size: 14 residues. Between the trimmed V and J ends, which lost 5 bases and 5 bases, there was a span of 15 bases. In DNA, the CDR3 is TGTGCCAGCAGCCCCCAAGGGGCTTGGACTGAAGCTTTCTTT. The encoded protein is CASSPQGAWTEAFF.

This chain uses TRBV5-1 with TRBJ1-4, with TRBD1 identical over 8 bases. The V and J ends lost 4 bases and 8 bases, in that order; junction bases with no gene match: 7. Per germline, CDR1 SGHRS and CDR2 YFSETQ. The CDR3 has 14 residues. This CDR3 is CASSPGQGEEKLFF. As DNA, the CDR3 is TGCGCCAGCAGCCCAGGACAGGGTGAAGAAAAACTGTTTTTT.

The chain uses TRBV30 and TRBJ2-3; 9 bases are shared with TRBD1. The CDR3 covers 15 residues. Germline-derived CDR1 and CDR2 are GTSNPN and SVGIG (reference sequence). The V and J ends lost 2 bases and 4 bases, in that order; junction bases with no gene match: 7. The CDR3 spells CAWSPGTGLADTQYF. In DNA form, the CDR3 reads TGTGCCTGGAGTCCGGGGACAGGGTTGGCAGATACGCAGTATTTT.

The chain joins TRBV15 to TRBJ2-5, with TRBD2 matching over 8 bases. The CDR3 contains 15 residues. Germline values: CDR1 LNHNV, CDR2 YYDKDF (reference sequence). With 4 bases clipped from V and 1 base from J, the junction kept 5 bases outside the gene matches. CDR3 in DNA: TGTGCCACCAGCAAAGCGGGGGCCTCCCAAGAGACCCAGTACTTC. This gives the protein CATSKAGASQETQYF.

The CDR3 reads CASSYRGGTQYF. The CDR3 DNA follows: TGTGCCAGCAGTTACAGGGGGGGTACGCAGTATTTT. The chain couples TRBV6-6 to TRBJ2-3, with a weak D call TRBD2 (7 bases). The CDR3 consists of 12 residues. Per the germline V gene, CDR1 is MNHNY and CDR2 is SVGAGI (reference sequence). V lost 2 bases and J 8 bases, leaving 8 bases between the germline ends.

The gene calls are TRBV11-2 and TRBJ2-7; TRBD2 agrees at 8 bases. Germline V lookup: CDR1 SGHAT, CDR2 FQNNGV. This CDR3 comprises 13 residues. V shed 8 bases, J shed 1 base, and the junction held 4 bases outside the gene matches. The DNA for the CDR3 is TGTGCCAGCTCCGGACTAGCTTCCTACGAGCAGTACTTC. It codes for CASSGLASYEQYF.